This paragraph covers one T cell receptor beta chain sequence. This sample is part of a study of OX40 agonist ivuxolimab in advanced cancers. About the research overall: Ivuxolimab doses were 0.01, 0.1, 0.3, 1.5, 3 or 10 mg/kg every 2 weeks. Antecedent anti-PD-1, anti-PD-L1 or anti-CTLA-4 therapy was permissible, with over 35% having received some.

Sequencing was performed with immunoSEQ multiplex PCR; in TCRdb, only in-frame clones are kept and a portion is missing. The sample lists 52,000 or so clones; 84% were seen once. V lost 3 bases to trimming and J lost 1 base; unmatched junction nucleotides: 9. The CDR3 contains 17 residues. Germline CDR1 and CDR2: ENHRY and SYGVKD. Exclusion of a patient followed from autoimmune disease history or systemic immunosuppression. The chain employs TRBV10-3 and TRBJ2-7; 10 nucleotides align to TRBD1. This receptor was taken from an adult with an advanced solid tumor such as melanoma, head and neck, liver or kidney cancer. This sample comprised CD4+ or CD8+ T cells sorted from blood, obtained in a trial of the OX40 agonist ivuxolimab. The CDR3 DNA follows: TGTGCCATCAGTGACCTACTTCCGGGACAGGGGTCCTACGAGCAGTACTTC. Protein sequence: CAISDLLPGQGSYEQYF.